This T cell receptor beta chain was identified in a study of blood T cell repertoires in COVID-19. Looking at the study overall: T cells, B-cell-depleted T cells, or PBMCs supplied cDNA or gDNA.

In germline, CDR1 is SGHRS, CDR2 YFSETQ. There are 14 residues in the CDR3. V was shortened by 4 bases and J by 10 bases, with 15 bases between the two germline ends. Authors' methods: Reference gene primer amplification in the assay estimated nucleated cell counts. The assay was immunoSEQ multiplex PCR, and TCRdb's table has in-frame clones only and misses some. V, J and clone size are those of that table, while D and trimming were read from the DNA. The table lists about 95,000 clones, 80% to 90% of them singletons, with 17% in the top ten. V is TRBV5-1 and J is TRBJ1-6; D might be TRBD1 (6 bases). This receptor was obtained from a human donor in a cohort sampled during active COVID-19. Sequencing was done on a sample of peripheral blood. The CDR3 DNA follows: TGCGCCAGCAGCAAACGGGACAACGGGTCACCCCTCCACTTT. It translates to CASSKRDNGSPLHF.